This T cell receptor beta chain was sequenced during a study of graft-versus-host responses after intestinal transplantation (dated by TCRdb to the early 2020s). In the study overall: Recipients received multivisceral, liver-intestinal, or isolated intestinal transplants. Every recipient was given anti-thymocyte globulin induction, followed by around three years of maintenance tacrolimus and steroids. Graft-versus-host and host-versus-graft alloreactive T cell clones were tracked in the graft, circulation and bone marrow after intestinal transplantation using bulk TCR-beta CDR3 sequencing. Alloreactive clones were identified by sequencing pre-transplant mixed lymphocyte reaction products and comparing these products with unstimulated pre-transplant donor and recipient T cells. A cohort of approximately 23 intestinal transplant recipients, including one retransplant, was enrolled, and a few patients lacking pretransplant specimens were excluded. A peak of at least 4% donor T cells among recipient peripheral blood mononuclear cells was the definition used for donor T cell macrochimerism. Samples from a few later patients were sequenced in-house on an Illumina MiSeq with MiXCR processing rather than by the commercial service.

Preparation of the library involved the immunoSEQ multiplex PCR assay. In most patients, genomic DNA was isolated using the Qiagen DNeasy Blood and Tissue Kit and sent frozen to Adaptive Biotechnologies for TCR sequencing. For most patients, high-throughput TCR-beta CDR3 sequencing of genomic DNA was performed by Adaptive Biotechnologies. In the authors' own workflow: TCR sequencing data for over 15 patients were retrieved from Adaptive's ImmunoSEQ software; three other patients were processed with MiXCR and VDJtools. To correct CD4 versus CD8 sorting errors, any sequence found in both subsets at a frequency ratio below 5:1 was removed. CDR3 nucleotide sequences shared between donor and recipient were removed because their origin could not be assigned. To count as alloreactive, a clone needed at least 2-fold expansion over unstimulated cells and a minimum CFSE-low frequency of 0.002% (template counts) or 0.001% (read counts). Mappable clones were those detected in sequenced pre-transplant spleen, lymph node, or MLR CFSE-low populations of the donor or recipient. The cumulative frequency of alloreactive clones was calculated as a percentage of all sequences, weighted by copy number. What TCRdb holds here is the immuneACCESS table cut down to in-frame rearrangements. Part of the clones is not present; checked against another copy, under half of the missing clones reflect an unresolved V gene, and the others are unexplained. From that table come the V and J calls and clone size; the DNA was used to work out D and trimming. Counted in this sample were roughly 120,000 clones; 85% to 95% of them appeared once. In total, the top ten clones hold 2.5% to 3.5% of the sample.

The junction carries 19 bases between V and J, which are trimmed by 4 bases and 1 base respectively. Taken from cysteine to phenylalanine, the CDR3 has 17 residues. Only CDR3 DNA remains: 51 bases, in frame from the first base. Via the germline V gene (reference sequence), CDR1 is SEHNR and CDR2 FQNEAQ. About this clone itself: The specificity of this receptor is unknown. The record has no base qualities; no much larger clone is one base away.

Explained via the paper, the time point label denotes: cells obtained before transplantation from donor or recipient. CD3+CD4+ and CD3+CD8+ populations were FACS-sorted from unstimulated pre-transplant donor and recipient cells taken from spleen or lymph nodes. The paper's findings and limits, for the study overall: GvH clones turned up in recipient bone marrow, with some appearing earlier in ileal mucosa or blood, a pattern consistent with an intestinal mucosal origin. Conclusions were limited by the relatively low number and heterogeneity of intestinal transplant patients. In patients with donor T cell macrochimerism, the allografts had high GvH to HvG T cell clonal ratios. Early after transplant, declines in HvG clones were associated with peak levels of circulating GvH clones.

The chain is made from TRBV7-9 and TRBJ1-1, with no confidently assigned D gene. The TCR originated in a human donor who received an intestinal transplant. The sequencing here drew on unstimulated CD8+ T cells sorted from spleen or lymph node cells, taken before intestinal transplant. The CDR3 reads as follows: CASSSSGRGGPNTEAFF. The nucleotide sequence is given as TGTGCCAGCAGCTCGTCTGGACGGGGTGGGCCGAACACTGAAGCTTTCTTT.